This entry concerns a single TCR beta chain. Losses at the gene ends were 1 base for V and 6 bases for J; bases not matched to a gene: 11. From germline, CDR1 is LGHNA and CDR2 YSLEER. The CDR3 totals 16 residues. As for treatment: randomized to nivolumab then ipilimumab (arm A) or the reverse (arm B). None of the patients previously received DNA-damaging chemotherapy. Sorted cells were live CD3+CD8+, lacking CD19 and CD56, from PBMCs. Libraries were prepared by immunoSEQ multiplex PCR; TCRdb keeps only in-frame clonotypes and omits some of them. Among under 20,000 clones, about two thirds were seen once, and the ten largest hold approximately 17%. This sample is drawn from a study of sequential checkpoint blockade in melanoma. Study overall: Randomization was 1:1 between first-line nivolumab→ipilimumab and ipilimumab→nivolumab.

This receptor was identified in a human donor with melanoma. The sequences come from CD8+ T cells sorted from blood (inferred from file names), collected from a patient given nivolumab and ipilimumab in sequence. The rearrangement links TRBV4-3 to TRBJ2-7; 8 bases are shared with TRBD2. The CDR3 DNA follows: TGCGCCAGCAGCCAAGGGTTCAGCGGGAGTCGCGGCGAGCAGTACTTC. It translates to CASSQGFSGSRGEQYF.